The clone carrying this TCR beta chain showed up just a few times. Per the germline V gene, CDR1 is SSHAT and CDR2 is FNYEAQ (reference sequence). V lost 1 base and J lost 1; bases outside the gene matches: 3. This CDR3 comprises 15 residues. The data are from a study of CD8 T cells in Susac syndrome. The authors reverse transcribed about 0.5 to 1 ug RNA with random hexamers. Via MiXCR, TCRdb re-called the immunoSEQ multiplex PCR reads, giving one row per CDR3 protein. The profile shows approximately 170,000 distinct CDR3 sequences, around 92% of them singletons. While CD8+ and CD4+ T cells were isolated negatively, TEMRA cells were enriched by FACS.

The chain carries TRBV7-7 and TRBJ2-5; the match to TRBD2 covers 7 bases. Specimen: CD4+ T cells from PBMCs. This sequence originates from a human donor in good health. CDR3 bases: TGTGCCAGCAGCTTAGGGACTAGGGGCCAAGAGACCCAGTACTTC. Protein sequence: CASSLGTRGQETQYF.